Listed here are 21 T cell receptor beta chains from one sample, sequenced in a study of shared T cell receptors in the human thymus. TCRdb keeps only in-frame clones here, not all; method: immunoSEQ multiplex PCR. The repertoire includes approximately 660,000 clones, approximately 87% of them detected once, and 0.008% to 0.011% sits in the top ten. These same data were also listed under a study on human thymus T cells.

The sequenced sample was thymocytes. All receptors come from a boy under two years old with a congenital heart defect.

The chain recombines TRBV29-1 with TRBJ2-1; the match to TRBD2 covers 10 bases. With V trimmed by 0 bases and J by 4 bases, 9 bases remained unmatched. This CDR3 has 17 amino acids. Germline V gene data show CDR1 as SQVTM and CDR2 as ANQGSEA. The CDR3 is CSVEDPLAGDTYNEQFF. CDR3 in DNA: TGCAGCGTTGAAGATCCGCTAGCGGGAGATACTTACAATGAGCAGTTCTTC.

The chain uses TRBV5-5 and TRBJ2-3; D unclear. The V end was cut by 4 bases, the J end by 6 bases, with 15 bases between. The CDR3 covers 14 residues. Per germline, CDR1 SGHKS and CDR2 YYEKEE (reference sequence). The CDR3 loop is CASSAPRRRDTQYF. As DNA, the CDR3 is TGTGCCAGCAGCGCCCCAAGGCGGCGGGATACGCAGTATTTT. Full variable domain (outside the CDR3, taken from reference TRBV5-5 and TRBJ2-3): DAGVTQSPTHLIKTRGQQVTLRCSPISGHKSVSWYQQVLGQGPQFIFQYYEKEERGRGNFPDRFSARQFPNYSSELNVNALLLGDSALYLCASSAPRRRDTQYFGPGTRLTVL.

V is TRBV5-6 and J is TRBJ2-1; weak D call: TRBD2 (6 bases). The CDR3 sequence is 16 residues long. Trimming took off 0 bases at V and 7 bases at J, with 17 bases between the two ends. Germline values: CDR1 SGHDT, CDR2 YYEEEE. The CDR3 loop reads CASSLGAGRGSNEQFF. CDR3 DNA: TGTGCCAGCAGCTTGGGGGCCGGGCGGGGTTCAAATGAGCAGTTCTTC.

This chain uses TRBV7-9 with TRBJ2-2; D unresolved. CDR1 SEHNR and CDR2 FQNEAQ come from the germline V gene (reference sequence). The CDR3 is 15 residues long. The V end lost 1 base, the J end lost 2 bases, and 8 bases lay between the germline ends. The CDR3 is CASSLGGHNTGELFF. Here the CDR3 DNA reads TGTGCCAGCAGCTTAGGCGGCCACAACACCGGGGAGCTGTTTTTT.

The chain uses TRBV5-4 and TRBJ2-6, with TRBD2 matching over 8 bases. With 4 bases clipped from V and 1 base from J, the junction kept 13 bases outside the gene matches. Germline assignment: CDR1 SGHNT and CDR2 YYREEE (reference sequence). The CDR3 has 19 residues. In DNA, the CDR3 is TGTGCCAGCAGCCCAGTACGATTAGCGGGATATTCTGGGGCCAACGTCCTGACTTTC. Amino acid sequence: CASSPVRLAGYSGANVLTF. The full variable domain, rest sourced from reference TRBV5-4 and TRBJ2-6, is ETGVTQSPTHLIKTRGQQVTLRCSSQSGHNTVSWYQQALGQGPQFIFQYYREEENGRGNFPPRFSGLQFPNYSSELNVNALELDDSALYLCASSPVRLAGYSGANVLTFGAGSRLTVL.

The DNA for the CDR3 is TGTGCCAGCAGCCTCATCCAAGATCGGCGTAGGGGGGAGACCCAGTACTTC. Encoded protein: CASSLIQDRRRGETQYF. The rearrangement links TRBV4-2 to TRBJ2-5; D possibly corresponds to TRBD1 (6 bases). Trimming cost V 4 bases and J 5 bases, with 23 bases left between them. Germline V CDR1 and CDR2: LGHNA, YNFKEQ. This CDR3 is 17 amino acids long.

The chain combines TRBV6-5 with TRBJ1-2; D is possibly TRBD1 (6 bases). CDR1 is MNHEY, CDR2 SVGAGI, per germline. The CDR3 sequence is 12 residues long. Deletions cut 10 bases from V and 0 bases from J, with 9 bases between. The chain's CDR3 is CATAGANYGYTF. In DNA form, the CDR3 reads TGTGCCACGGCAGGGGCTAACTATGGCTACACCTTC.

V is TRBV2 and J is TRBJ1-2, with a weak D call TRBD1 (6 bases). The V end lost 2 bases, the J end lost 8 bases, and 12 bases lay between the germline ends. Germline-derived CDR1 and CDR2 are SNHLY and FYNNEI. The CDR3 spans 13 residues. Written as DNA, the CDR3 is TGTGCCAGCAGTGAAAGCGGGACACCGGGCTACACCTTC. Its protein product is CASSESGTPGYTF.

This chain joins TRBV29-1 and TRBJ2-1; tentatively, D is TRBD1 (6 bases). V lost 2 bases, J lost 10 bases, and 9 bases lay in between. Looked up from germline, CDR1 is SQVTM and CDR2 is ANQGSEA. The CDR3 is 11 residues long. This CDR3 is CSVEPGQEQFF. The CDR3 bases are TGCAGCGTTGAACCGGGACAAGAGCAGTTCTTC.

The chain is built from TRBV27 and TRBJ2-7, with a tentative D call TRBD2 (6 bases). This CDR3 is built from 16 residues. Germline V CDR1 and CDR2: MNHEY, SMNVEV (reference sequence). V dropped 5 bases and J dropped 4 bases, with 21 bases sitting between them. CDR3 region: CASSPHMGRDLYEQYF. The CDR3 DNA sequence: TGTGCCAGCAGTCCCCATATGGGGCGGGACCTTTACGAGCAGTACTTC.

The V and J genes are TRBV5-4 and TRBJ2-7; 10 bases map to TRBD1. Germline loops: CDR1 SGHNT, CDR2 YYREEE (reference sequence). The CDR3 runs 17 residues. V shed 3 bases and J 3 bases; nucleotides not matched to a gene: 12. The CDR3 bases are TGTGCCAGCAGCTCGTACGCGTTGACAGGGGGCGGCTACGAGCAGTACTTC. This translates into CASSSYALTGGGYEQYF.

This clone occurred a few times. V gene TRBV30 combines with J gene TRBJ2-1, with D perhaps matching TRBD1 (5 bases). Germline V gene lookup returns CDR1 GTSNPN and CDR2 SVGIG (reference sequence). The CDR3 totals 14 residues. Trimming cost V 0 bases and J 3 bases, with 9 bases left between them. The CDR3 sequence is CAWSVGVVYNEQFF. The DNA for the CDR3 is TGTGCCTGGAGTGTAGGGGTGGTCTACAATGAGCAGTTCTTC.

The chain combines TRBV7-6 with TRBJ2-7; D gene uncertain. V lost 5 bases, J lost 5 bases, and 10 bases lay in between. In germline, CDR1 is SGHVS, CDR2 FNYEAQ. The CDR3 runs to 12 residues. The CDR3: CASSPGMNEQYF. The CDR3 region has the DNA TGTGCCAGCAGCCCGGGTATGAACGAGCAGTACTTC.

This chain joins TRBV5-6 and TRBJ2-1; D is perhaps TRBD2 (5 bases). V was cut by 2 bases and J by 0 bases, with 15 bases left in between. CDR1 is SGHDT, CDR2 YYEEEE, per germline. The CDR3 consists of 17 residues. The CDR3 region has the DNA TGTGCCAGCAGCTTAGGACTGAACTACAGCTCCTACAATGAGCAGTTCTTC. It encodes CASSLGLNYSSYNEQFF.

The J gene is TRBJ2-5, the V gene TRBV27; D not certain. The V gene lost 5 bases and the J gene lost 4 bases, with 17 bases spanning the gap. In germline, CDR1 is MNHEY, CDR2 SMNVEV (reference sequence). The CDR3 spans 15 residues. The DNA for the CDR3 is TGTGCCAGCAGTCACCCCAACGGAACGGGAGAGACCCAGTACTTC. Translation: CASSHPNGTGETQYF.

The gene calls are TRBV7-8 and TRBJ2-3, with TRBD2 identical over 8 bases. With V trimmed by 8 bases and J by 2 bases, 6 bases remained unmatched. The CDR3 totals 14 residues. Germline V gives CDR1 SGHVS, CDR2 FQNEAQ. The CDR3 spells CASCTAGDTDTQYF. The CDR3 bases are TGTGCCAGCTGCACAGCGGGAGACACAGATACGCAGTATTTT.

The V and J genes are TRBV29-1 and TRBJ2-7, with TRBD2 identical over 8 bases. Germline-derived CDR1 and CDR2 are SQVTM and ANQGSEA. The CDR3 extends over 16 amino acids. V shed 1 base, J shed 7 bases, and the junction held 15 bases outside the gene matches. The CDR3 DNA sequence: TGCAGCGTTGAAGGGGAGGGAGGACGGGAGGGTCGGGAGCAGTACTTC. This gives the protein CSVEGEGGREGREQYF.

This clone was found once. This chain links TRBV4-3 with TRBJ1-1; 8 nucleotides line up with TRBD1. In germline, CDR1 is LGHNA, CDR2 YSLEER. J lost 3 bases, V lost 4 bases, and 7 bases had no gene match. This CDR3 spans 15 amino acids. The DNA for the CDR3 is TGCGCCAGCAGCCCTTACAGGGGGATACACACTGAAGCTTTCTTT. This sequence encodes CASSPYRGIHTEAFF.

V and J are TRBV21-1 and TRBJ2-4; the D call in the table, TRBD2, was not verified against the DNA. TRBV21-1 is flagged as a pseudogene. This CDR3 contains 15 residues. In nucleotides, the CDR3 is TGTGCCAGCAGCAAAGAAAGCCTAGCCAAAAACATTCAGTACTTC. This codes for CASSKESLAKNIQYF.

The J gene is TRBJ2-3, the V gene TRBV14, with 10 bases matching TRBD2. This CDR3 contains 17 residues. V gave up 0 bases and J gave up 2 bases; unmatched junction bases: 5. The germline V gene encodes CDR1 SGHDN and CDR2 FVKESK. The CDR3 DNA is TGTGCCAGCAGCCAAGAAGCGACTAGCGGGTACACAGATACGCAGTATTTT. It specifies CASSQEATSGYTDTQYF.

This chain uses TRBV11-3 with TRBJ1-2; TRBD1 agrees at 7 bases. Germline V gene sequence: CDR1 SGHNT, CDR2 YENEEA. This CDR3 is built from 16 residues. V trimming: 1 base; J trimming: 2 bases; junction bases outside the gene matches: 7. The CDR3 bases are TGTGCCAGCAGCTTAGCCAACAGGGGTGAGAACTATGGCTACACCTTC. Protein sequence: CASSLANRGENYGYTF.